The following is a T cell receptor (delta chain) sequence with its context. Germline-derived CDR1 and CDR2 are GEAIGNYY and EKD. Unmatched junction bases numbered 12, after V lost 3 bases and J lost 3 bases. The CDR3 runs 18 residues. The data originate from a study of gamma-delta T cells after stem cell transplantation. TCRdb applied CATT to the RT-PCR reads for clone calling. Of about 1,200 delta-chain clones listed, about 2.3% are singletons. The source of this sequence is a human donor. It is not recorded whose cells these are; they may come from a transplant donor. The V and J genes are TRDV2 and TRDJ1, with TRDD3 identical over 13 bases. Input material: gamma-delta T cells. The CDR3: CACDALLGDTQSPDKLIF. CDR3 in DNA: TGTGCCTGTGACGCTTTACTGGGGGATACGCAGAGTCCCGATAAACTCATCTTT.